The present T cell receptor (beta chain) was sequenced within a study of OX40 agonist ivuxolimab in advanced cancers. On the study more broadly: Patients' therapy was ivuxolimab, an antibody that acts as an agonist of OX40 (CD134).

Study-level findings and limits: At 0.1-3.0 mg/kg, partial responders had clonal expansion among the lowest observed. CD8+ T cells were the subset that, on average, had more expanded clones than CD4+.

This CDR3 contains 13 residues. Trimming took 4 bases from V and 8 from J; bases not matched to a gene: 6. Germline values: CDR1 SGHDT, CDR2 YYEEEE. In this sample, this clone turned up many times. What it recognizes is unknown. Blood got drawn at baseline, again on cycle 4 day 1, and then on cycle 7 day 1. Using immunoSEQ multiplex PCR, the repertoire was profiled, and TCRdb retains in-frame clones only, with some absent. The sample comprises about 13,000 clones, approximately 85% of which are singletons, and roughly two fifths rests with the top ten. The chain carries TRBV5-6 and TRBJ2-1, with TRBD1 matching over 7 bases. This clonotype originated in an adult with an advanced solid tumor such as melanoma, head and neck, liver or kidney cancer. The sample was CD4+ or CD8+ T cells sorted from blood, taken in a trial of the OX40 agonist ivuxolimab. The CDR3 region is CASSRTGTDEQFF. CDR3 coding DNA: TGTGCCAGCAGCCGGACAGGTACCGATGAGCAGTTCTTC. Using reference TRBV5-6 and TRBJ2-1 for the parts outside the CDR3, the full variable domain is DAGVTQSPTHLIKTRGQQVTLRCSPKSGHDTVSWYQQALGQGPQFIFQYYEEEERQRGNFPDRFSGHQFPNYSSELNVNALLLGDSALYLCASSRTGTDEQFFGPGTRLTVL.